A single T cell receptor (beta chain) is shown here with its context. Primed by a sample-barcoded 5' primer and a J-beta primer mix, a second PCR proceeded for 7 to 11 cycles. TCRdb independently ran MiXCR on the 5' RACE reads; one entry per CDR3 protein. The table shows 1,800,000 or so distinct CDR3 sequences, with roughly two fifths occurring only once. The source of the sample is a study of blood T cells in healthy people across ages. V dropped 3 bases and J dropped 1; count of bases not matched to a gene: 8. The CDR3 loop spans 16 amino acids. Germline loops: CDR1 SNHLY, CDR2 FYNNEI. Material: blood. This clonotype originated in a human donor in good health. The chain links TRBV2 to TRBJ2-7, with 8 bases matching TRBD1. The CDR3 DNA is TGTGCCAGCAGTGACGGGACAGGCAAACCTTCCTACGAGCAGTACTTC. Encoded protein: CASSDGTGKPSYEQYF.